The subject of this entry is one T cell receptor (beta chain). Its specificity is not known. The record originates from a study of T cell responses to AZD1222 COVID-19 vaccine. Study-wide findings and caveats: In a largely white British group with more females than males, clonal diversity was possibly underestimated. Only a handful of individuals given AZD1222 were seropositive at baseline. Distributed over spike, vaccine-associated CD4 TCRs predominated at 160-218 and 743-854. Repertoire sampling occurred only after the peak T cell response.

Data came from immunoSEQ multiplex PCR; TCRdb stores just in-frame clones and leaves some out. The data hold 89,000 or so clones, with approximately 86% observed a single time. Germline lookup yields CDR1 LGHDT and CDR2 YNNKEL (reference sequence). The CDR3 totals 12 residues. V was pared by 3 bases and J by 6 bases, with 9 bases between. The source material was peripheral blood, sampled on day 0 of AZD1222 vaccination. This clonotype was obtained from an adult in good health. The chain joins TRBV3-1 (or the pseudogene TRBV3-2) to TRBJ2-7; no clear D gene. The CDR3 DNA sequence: TGTGCCAGCAGCCAGTCCGGACCCGAGCAGTACTTC. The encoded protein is CASSQSGPEQYF.